This T cell receptor beta chain was identified during a study of shared clonotypes between healthy human individuals. Looking at the study overall: Plates per donor: three CD4 naive, three CD4 memory, two CD8 naive, one CD8 memory.

Positively selected for CCR7, the CD45RO-negative cells used as naive CD8 cells excluded terminally differentiated effector memory CD45RA+ cells. Adult Caucasians living in Nashville, Tennessee made up all of the donors. It was across several immunoSEQ plates that each subset's genomic DNA was evenly split. The table came from immunoSEQ multiplex PCR; TCRdb's copy has only in-frame clones and leaves some out. The sample has about 2.1 million clones; around 93% are singletons. This clone was detected a few times. As yet, its antigen is unknown. Study conclusions and caveats: About 5% was the fraction of naive CD4 clonotypes found shared across a handful of donors.

The CDR3 is made up of 16 amino acids. The trim removed 1 base at V and 5 bases at J, leaving 6 bases unmatched. Germline lookup yields CDR1 LGHNA and CDR2 YSLEER. The source of this sequence is a man between 18 and 35 years old in good health. Some clones in this sample may be carry-over from other donors' samples. The source material was naive CD8+ T cells from PBMCs. The chain joins TRBV4-3 to TRBJ2-1; 9 positions agree with TRBD2. The CDR3 is CASSQGTSVIHNEQFF. The CDR3 DNA reads as TGCGCCAGCAGCCAAGGGACTAGCGTAATCCACAATGAGCAGTTCTTC.